These 24 T cell receptor beta chains were sequenced from one sample in a study of shared clonotypes between healthy human individuals. TCRdb keeps only in-frame clones here, not all; method: immunoSEQ multiplex PCR. Of 700,000 to 950,000 clones listed, about 96% were seen once; the top ten hold less than 0.3%. The naive CD8 population came from CD45RO-negative cells selected for CCR7, without terminally differentiated effector memory CD45RA+ cells. The sample taken for sequencing was naive CD8+ T cells sorted from blood. All receptors derive from a young man in good health.

The chain couples TRBV29-1 to TRBJ2-7; a weak D match, TRBD1 (5 bases). CDR1 and CDR2 from the germline V gene are SQVTM and ANQGSEA. The CDR3 spans 14 residues. With 0 bases removed from V and 7 bases from J, the gap between germline ends came to 16 bases. CDR3 sequence reads: CSVEDRRASEEQYF. As DNA, the CDR3 is TGCAGCGTTGAAGATCGCAGGGCCTCTGAGGAGCAGTACTTC.

The rearrangement links TRBV5-5 to TRBJ2-1, with 7 bases that match TRBD2. V shed 0 bases and J 4 bases; nucleotides not matched to a gene: 16. This CDR3 spans 19 amino acids. Germline V gene sequence: CDR1 SGHKS, CDR2 YYEKEE (reference sequence). The CDR3 here is CASSLVWREGTGNYNEQFF. CDR3 DNA sequence: TGTGCCAGCAGCTTGGTCTGGAGGGAGGGTACCGGGAATTACAATGAGCAGTTCTTC.

This chain links TRBV11-2 with TRBJ1-1; D possibly corresponds to TRBD1 (6 bases). The germline V gene has CDR1 SGHAT and CDR2 FQNNGV. The V gene lost 1 base and the J gene lost 0 bases, with 12 bases spanning the gap. The CDR3 has 16 amino acids. The CDR3 spells CASSLVGQILNTEAFF. CDR3 DNA sequence: TGTGCCAGCAGCTTAGTCGGACAGATCCTGAACACTGAAGCTTTCTTT.

This chain joins TRBV18 and TRBJ2-3; TRBD1 aligns across 12 bases. CDR1 is KGHSH, CDR2 LQKENI, per germline. Trimming removed 4 bases from V and 2 bases from J; junction bases left unmatched: 10. The CDR3 has 18 amino acids. DNA for the CDR3: TGTGCCAGCTCACAAACCGGGACAGGGGGCCGTTACACAGATACGCAGTATTTT. Protein product: CASSQTGTGGRYTDTQYF.

The chain has TRBV5-3 and TRBJ1-5; 7 positions agree with TRBD1. TRBV5-3 is an ORF for which the function is uncertain. The CDR3 consists of 14 residues. Losses at the gene ends were 4 bases for V and 4 bases for J; bases not matched to a gene: 5. Here the CDR3 DNA reads TGTGCCAGAAGCGAGGGACAGACGAATCAGCCCCAGCATTTT. It specifies CARSEGQTNQPQHF.

The chain combines TRBV23-1 with TRBJ2-2, with 12 bases that match TRBD2. TRBV23-1 is an ORF; its function is uncertain. The junction had 18 bases not matched to a gene; V was cut back by 6 bases and J by 1 base. The CDR3 sequence is 21 residues long. CDR3 region: CASSPRRDLTSGSLNTGELFF. As DNA, the CDR3 is TGCGCCAGCAGCCCCCGTAGGGACTTGACTAGCGGGAGTTTGAACACCGGGGAGCTGTTTTTT.

The CDR3 protein is CASSPPRKKTISTYEQYF. The CDR3 region has the DNA TGTGCCAGCAGCCCCCCGAGGAAAAAGACCATTTCAACCTACGAGCAGTACTTC. V gene TRBV7-3 combines with J gene TRBJ2-7; D not resolved. The CDR3 sequence is 18 residues long. Trimming removed 5 bases at V and 2 bases at J, with 25 bases between. Germline V CDR1 and CDR2: SGHTA, FQGTGA.

This clone appeared a single time. The CDR3 sequence is CASWDSPNAYEQYF. CDR3 nucleotide sequence: TGTGCCAGCTGGGACAGCCCTAATGCCTACGAGCAGTACTTC. The J gene is TRBJ2-7, the V gene TRBV2; 7 bases align to TRBD1. The CDR3 runs to 14 residues. With 8 bases clipped from V and 2 bases from J, the junction kept 9 bases outside the gene matches. Germline CDR1 is SNHLY and CDR2 is FYNNEI.

The rearrangement joins TRBV6-6 to TRBJ2-7; D is perhaps TRBD2 (6 bases). V lost 0 bases and J 6 bases, leaving 6 bases between the germline ends. This CDR3 region has 12 residues. Germline CDR1 MNHNY, CDR2 SVGAGI (reference sequence). For the CDR3, the DNA is TGTGCCAGCAGTTACTCGGGGGGCGAGCAGTACTTC. Its translation: CASSYSGGEQYF.

This clone was found a few times. The V gene is TRBV2, the J gene TRBJ2-1, with 7 bases lining up with TRBD1. Germline V gene lookup returns CDR1 SNHLY and CDR2 FYNNEI. The trim removed 8 bases at V and 0 bases at J, leaving 1 base unmatched. There are 13 residues in the CDR3. Here the CDR3 DNA reads TGTGCCAGCGGGACAGACTCCTACAATGAGCAGTTCTTC. Translating gives CASGTDSYNEQFF.

The chain combines TRBV4-1 with TRBJ2-3; the match to TRBD2 covers 15 bases. The CDR3 totals 15 residues. Unmatched junction bases numbered 4, after V lost 4 bases and J lost 8 bases. Germline values: CDR1 MGHRA, CDR2 YSYEKL. CDR3 region: CASSPGTSGRSTQYF. The CDR3 nucleotides are TGCGCCAGCAGCCCCGGGACTAGCGGGAGGTCTACGCAGTATTTT.

J is TRBJ2-7 and V is TRBV28, with unresolved D. Germline CDR1 reads MDHEN; CDR2 reads SYDVKM. The length of the CDR3 is 14 residues. Trimming took off 3 bases at V and 1 base at J, with 10 bases between the two ends. The CDR3 DNA reads TGTGCCAGCAGTTTCCTGGGCCCGTCCTACGAGCAGTACTTC. As protein: CASSFLGPSYEQYF.

As for this clone: Other DNA sequences in the same sample also yield this CDR3. The rearrangement joins TRBV19 to TRBJ2-7, with D possibly being TRBD2 (5 bases). V was shortened by 4 bases and J by 4 bases, with 11 bases between the two germline ends. CDR3 length: 13 amino acids. Germline CDR1 reads LNHDA; CDR2 reads SQIVND (reference sequence). The CDR3 nucleotides read TGTGCCAGTAGTACCGGACTGGGTTACGAGCAGTACTTC. This sequence encodes CASSTGLGYEQYF.

V usage is TRBV15 and J usage is TRBJ1-2; D gene uncertain. Between the trimmed V and J ends, which lost 0 bases and 8 bases, there was a span of 16 bases. The V gene's germline CDR1 is LNHNV and CDR2 YYDKDF (reference sequence). This CDR3 contains 15 residues. The CDR3 DNA is TGTGCCACCAGCAGAGATTTCTCACTCGGAGGGGGCTACACCTTC. This sequence encodes CATSRDFSLGGGYTF.

The V call is TRBV18, the J call TRBJ2-7, with D perhaps TRBD1 (5 bases). V gave up 5 bases and J gave up 3 bases, with 11 bases separating them. This CDR3 has 13 amino acids. The V gene's germline CDR1 is KGHSH and CDR2 LQKENI. The CDR3 DNA follows: TGTGCCAGCTCATCCTCAGACAGCTACGAGCAGTACTTC. This codes for CASSSSDSYEQYF.

CDR3 sequence: CASSFGVGSYEQYF. The CDR3 bases are TGTGCCAGCAGCTTCGGGGTCGGCTCCTACGAGCAGTACTTC. The V and J genes are TRBV13 and TRBJ2-7; D possibly corresponds to TRBD2 (5 bases). Germline CDR1 is PRHDT and CDR2 is FYEKMQ (reference sequence). V was pared by 3 bases and J by 0 bases, with 9 bases between. The CDR3 has 14 amino acids. Full variable domain (outside the CDR3, taken from reference TRBV13 and TRBJ2-7): AAGVIQSPRHLIKEKRETATLKCYPIPRHDTVYWYQQGPGQDPQFLISFYEKMQSDKGSIPDRFSAQQFSDYHSELNMSSLELGDSALYFCASSFGVGSYEQYFGPGTRLTVT.

The chain carries TRBV4-3 and TRBJ1-2; D unclear. The CDR3 sequence is 15 residues long. From germline, CDR1 is LGHNA and CDR2 YSLEER. V dropped 0 bases and J dropped 4 bases, with 12 bases sitting between them. The CDR3 DNA sequence: TGCGCCAGCAGCCAAGATATTTCCAGGAGCTATGGCTACACCTTC. Translated, it gives CASSQDISRSYGYTF.

This chain uses TRBV27 with TRBJ2-5; either TRBD1 or TRBD2 may fit D (5 bases each). From germline, CDR1 is MNHEY and CDR2 SMNVEV (reference sequence). Between the trimmed V and J ends, which lost 4 bases and 3 bases, there was a span of 12 bases. The CDR3 sequence is 14 residues long. The CDR3 here is CASSSGTAEETQYF. The CDR3 DNA reads as TGTGCCAGCAGTTCCGGGACGGCCGAAGAGACCCAGTACTTC.

The V gene is TRBV4-1, the J gene TRBJ2-7; possibly TRBD2 for D (5 bases). Trimming removed 4 bases at V and 4 bases at J, with 8 bases between. This CDR3 is 12 amino acids long. Germline loops: CDR1 MGHRA, CDR2 YSYEKL. CDR3 amino acids: CASSPEGYEQYF. The CDR3 DNA is TGCGCCAGCAGCCCCGAGGGATACGAGCAGTACTTC.

The genes are TRBV7-9 and TRBJ2-7, with 9 bases fitting TRBD2. Trimming at V came to 1 base and at J to 2 bases, leaving 3 bases not matched to a gene. The CDR3 is made up of 15 amino acids. Germline loops: CDR1 SEHNR, CDR2 FQNEAQ (reference sequence). The CDR3 region has the DNA TGTGCCAGCAGCTTAGTGGCTAGCGGGGCCTACGAGCAGTACTTC. This encodes CASSLVASGAYEQYF.

This clone was recorded only once. This chain connects TRBV27 to TRBJ2-2, with D perhaps TRBD1 (5 bases). The CDR3 loop spans 14 amino acids. In germline, CDR1 is MNHEY, CDR2 SMNVEV (reference sequence). V gave up 0 bases and J gave up 6 bases, with 8 bases separating them. This CDR3 reads CASSLSGAPGELFF. The CDR3 region has the DNA TGTGCCAGCAGTTTATCTGGGGCCCCCGGGGAGCTGTTTTTT.

The chain links TRBV4-1 to TRBJ1-1; D ambiguous. The CDR3 has 16 amino acids. The germline V and J ends were trimmed by 0 bases and 5 bases, with 16 bases remaining between them. The germline CDR1 and CDR2 sequences are MGHRA and YSYEKL. The CDR3 sequence: CASSQEVSLEATEAFF. In DNA, the CDR3 is TGCGCCAGCAGCCAAGAAGTATCCCTCGAAGCTACTGAAGCTTTCTTT.

The genes are TRBV7-9 and TRBJ2-7; D remains ambiguous. Trimming cost V 1 base and J 3 bases, with 13 bases left between them. Germline V gives CDR1 SEHNR, CDR2 FQNEAQ (reference sequence). This CDR3 comprises 15 residues. CDR3 nucleotides: TGTGCCAGCAGCTTAGGGACGGCCCCCTACTACGAGCAGTACTTC. It yields the protein CASSLGTAPYYEQYF.

The chain joins TRBV30 to TRBJ2-3; 7 bases are shared with TRBD1. The CDR3 length is 14 residues. Germline V lookup: CDR1 GTSNPN, CDR2 SVGIG (reference sequence). The V segment lost 4 bases and the J segment 3 bases; nucleotides outside the gene matches: 7. The CDR3 sequence: CAWMTGSGTDTQYF. The CDR3 DNA sequence: TGTGCCTGGATGACAGGGTCTGGGACAGATACGCAGTATTTT.